This record concerns one T cell receptor (beta chain) sequence. Its antigen is undetermined. Germline loops: CDR1 PRHDT, CDR2 FYEKMQ (reference sequence). The CDR3 is 15 amino acids. Trimming cost V 5 bases and J 0 bases, with 13 bases left between them. Deep sequencing aimed at 1 in 200,000 to 1 in 1 million T cells' resolution. The data were produced by immunoSEQ multiplex PCR, yet TCRdb's version contains in-frame clones alone and is incomplete. There are 130,000 or so clones in the sample; about 72% occur only once, and 25% to 35% lies in the top ten. The data belong to a study of cytotoxic CD8 clonotypes in ibrutinib-treated CLL. Overall study context: The study included approximately 10 relapsed/refractory and over 14 treatment-naive patients; 17 had IGHV unmutated disease. Recorded responses included about 25 partial and 2 complete; following median around 73 months, approximately 15 stayed remitted and roughly 12 progressed.

The study's findings and limits: Samples from sustained-remission and progressing patients were taken at different times.

The sequence derives from a human donor with chronic lymphocytic leukemia. The specimen comprised PBMCs, sampled after 12 months of ibrutinib treatment. V is TRBV13 and J is TRBJ1-1, with a tentative D call TRBD1 (6 bases). The CDR3 coding sequence is TGTGCCAGCAGCCACGTGGGGGCCTTGAACACTGAAGCTTTCTTT. Protein product: CASSHVGALNTEAFF.